A single sample gave rise to the 8 T cell receptor beta chains below, sequenced in a study of cytomegalovirus exposure and HLA in healthy donors. The protocol was immunoSEQ multiplex PCR, while the TCRdb copy is restricted to in-frame clones and leaves out a portion. The data contain 200,000 to 250,000 clones, around nine tenths of them seen just once; the ten biggest clones take up roughly 1%. The sequenced sample consisted of PBMCs. These receptors all come from a woman between 18 and 30 years old in good health and CMV-seronegative.

J is TRBJ2-7 and V is TRBV4-1; TRBD2 aligns across 9 bases. Germline trimming cut 4 bases from V and 2 bases from J; bases unmatched to any gene: 9. The CDR3 has 16 residues. From germline, CDR1 is MGHRA and CDR2 YSYEKL. CDR3: CASSPPNLAGAYEQYF. Written as DNA, the CDR3 is TGCGCCAGCAGCCCACCGAATTTAGCGGGAGCCTACGAGCAGTACTTC.

The gene calls are TRBV5-6 and TRBJ2-7; 9 bases map to TRBD1. CDR1 is SGHDT and CDR2 is YYEEEE in the germline V gene. J was trimmed by 3 bases and V by 3 bases; bases with no gene match: 10. This CDR3 has 16 residues. The CDR3 DNA sequence: TGTGCCAGCAGCTACCGCCGGGACAGGGAAATCTACGAGCAGTACTTC. It translates to CASSYRRDREIYEQYF.

V is TRBV27 and J is TRBJ1-4, with D hard to call. V was pared by 7 bases and J by 0 bases, with 15 bases between. Looked up from germline, CDR1 is MNHEY and CDR2 is SMNVEV (reference sequence). The CDR3 totals 16 residues. The CDR3, as DNA: TGTGCCAGCAATCCCAGAGGTGGCGCAACTAATGAAAAACTGTTTTTT. It is translated as CASNPRGGATNEKLFF. Supplemented by reference TRBV27 and TRBJ1-4, the full variable domain reads EAQVTQNPRYLITVTGKKLTVTCSQNMNHEYMSWYRQDPGLGLRQIYYSMNVEVTDKGDVPEGYKVSRKEKRNFPLILESPSPNQTSLYFCASNPRGGATNEKLFFGSGTQLSVL.

This clone is a singleton in its sample. This chain connects TRBV5-1 to TRBJ2-7; D unresolved. This CDR3 spans 15 amino acids. Per the germline V gene, CDR1 is SGHRS and CDR2 is YFSETQ. V shed 4 bases and J shed 7 bases, with 21 bases lying between them. As DNA, the CDR3 is TGCGCCAGCAGCCCGTCGCGTCTCCGGTTGGTTGAGCAGTACTTC. Residues: CASSPSRLRLVEQYF.

The chain uses TRBV30 and TRBJ2-1; 7 bases agree with TRBD2. Germline V lookup: CDR1 GTSNPN, CDR2 SVGIG (reference sequence). This CDR3 spans 15 amino acids. With 0 bases clipped from V and 0 bases from J, the junction kept 2 bases outside the gene matches. CDR3 residues: CAWSVAGNSYNEQFF. The CDR3 DNA is TGTGCCTGGAGTGTAGCGGGGAACTCCTACAATGAGCAGTTCTTC.

In nucleotides, the CDR3 is TGTGCCAGCAGTGACTCCGACAGGGCTGGCTACACCTTC. Translation gives CASSDSDRAGYTF. J is TRBJ1-2 and V is TRBV6-4; 7 bases agree with TRBD1. After removal of 0 bases from V and 7 bases from J, the junction contained 2 bases not matched to a gene. Germline V CDR1 and CDR2: MRHNA, SNTAGT. This CDR3 is 13 amino acids long.

This chain joins TRBV7-2 and TRBJ2-5, with D maybe TRBD1 (5 bases). This CDR3 spans 14 amino acids. The germline V and J ends were trimmed by 3 bases and 4 bases, with 12 bases remaining between them. CDR1 is SGHTA, CDR2 FQGNSA, per germline. CDR3 DNA: TGTGCCAGCAGCTTTGGGTTGGGGCCAGAGACCCAGTACTTC. This gives the protein CASSFGLGPETQYF.

The gene calls are TRBV7-9 and TRBJ2-5; 10 bases fit TRBD2. Germline assignment: CDR1 SEHNR and CDR2 FQNEAQ (reference sequence). V lost 2 bases, J lost 7 bases, and 16 bases stayed unmatched. The CDR3 contains 18 residues. Written as DNA, the CDR3 is TGTGCCAGCAGCTTATTGGCTAGCGGGAGTCACCTCGTAGGGACCCAGTACTTC. Translation gives CASSLLASGSHLVGTQYF.